These T cell receptor beta chains were read from a single sample in a study of spatial heterogeneity in lung cancer. TCRdb called the 5' RACE reads again in MiXCR, with one record for every CDR3 protein. The sample carries tens of thousands of distinct CDR3 sequences, about an eighth recorded once. Specimen: PBMCs, collected at surgery. The receptors derive from a male donor with early-stage non-small cell lung cancer. Each CDR3 is given without its conserved first and last residue.

v_call cdr3_aa
TRBV6-5 ASSFTGGGPDTQY
TRBV20-1 SVLSGRAKNIQY
TRBV12-3/TRBV12-4 ASRSTGEVTEAF
TRBV28 ASSFVRGSTDTQY
TRBV29-1 SVGAGVSEQY
TRBV20-1 SASKVVRNEQF
TRBV5-1 ASSFLGSSHEQF
TRBV24-1 ATSDSTSGFYEQY
TRBV27 ASGLAGGYNEQF
TRBV19 ASSKGQGTGETQY
TRBV7-2 ASSLVVAEYDEQF
TRBV7-9 VSSPGTSGMGEQF
TRBV3-1 ASRRRAEAMYEQY
TRBV9 ASNPVLLGETQY
TRBV5-6 ASSRSGTTYNEQF
TRBV20-1 SARDPRGNEQF